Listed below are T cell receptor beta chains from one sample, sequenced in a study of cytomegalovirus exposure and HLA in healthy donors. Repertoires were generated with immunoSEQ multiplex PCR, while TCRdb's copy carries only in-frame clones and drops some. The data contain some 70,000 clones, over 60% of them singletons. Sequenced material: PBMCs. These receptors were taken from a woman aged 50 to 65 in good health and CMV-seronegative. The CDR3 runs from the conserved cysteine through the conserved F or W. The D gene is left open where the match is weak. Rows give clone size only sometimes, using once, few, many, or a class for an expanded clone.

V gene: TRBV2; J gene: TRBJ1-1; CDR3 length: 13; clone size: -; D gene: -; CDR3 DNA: TGTGCCAGCCGCCGAGAGGTTAATACTGAAGCTTTCTTT; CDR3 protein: CASRREVNTEAFF
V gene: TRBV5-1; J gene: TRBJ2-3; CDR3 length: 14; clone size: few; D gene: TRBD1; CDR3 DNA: TGCGCCAGCAGCTCGCAGGGGGCGGCAGATACGCAGTATTTT; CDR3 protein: CASSSQGAADTQYF
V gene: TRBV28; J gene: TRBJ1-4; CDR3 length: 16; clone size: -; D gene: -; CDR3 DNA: TGTGCCAGCAGTTTAAGAGAGACAGCAACTAATGAAAAACTGTTTTTT; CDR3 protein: CASSLRETATNEKLFF
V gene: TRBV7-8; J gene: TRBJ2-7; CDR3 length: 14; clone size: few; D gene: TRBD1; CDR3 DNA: TGTGCCAGCAGCTTAGAAGGGGGCAAATACGAGCAGTACTTC; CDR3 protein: CASSLEGGKYEQYF
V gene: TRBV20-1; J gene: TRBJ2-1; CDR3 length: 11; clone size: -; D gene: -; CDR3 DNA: TGCAGTGCTAGAGGAGACAATGAGCAGTTCTTC; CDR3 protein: CSARGDNEQFF
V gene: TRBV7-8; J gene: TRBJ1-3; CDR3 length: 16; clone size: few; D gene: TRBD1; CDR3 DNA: TGTGCCAGCAGCATGACAGGGGGCCTCTCTGGAAACACCATATATTTT; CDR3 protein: CASSMTGGLSGNTIYF
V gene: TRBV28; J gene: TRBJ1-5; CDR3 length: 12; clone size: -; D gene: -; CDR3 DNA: TGTGCCAGCAGGCAAGGGGGGGAGCCCCAGCATTTT; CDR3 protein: CASRQGGEPQHF
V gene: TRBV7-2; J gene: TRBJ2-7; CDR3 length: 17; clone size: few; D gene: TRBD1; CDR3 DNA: TGTGCCAGCAGCTTAGGGACAGGGGGAACCGATTCCTACGAGCAGTACTTC; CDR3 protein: CASSLGTGGTDSYEQYF
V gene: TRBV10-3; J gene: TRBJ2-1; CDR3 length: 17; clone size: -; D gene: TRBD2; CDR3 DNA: TGTGCCATCAGCCCCACCCGGAGGACTAGGGTCTACAATGAGCAGTTCTTC; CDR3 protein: CAISPTRRTRVYNEQFF
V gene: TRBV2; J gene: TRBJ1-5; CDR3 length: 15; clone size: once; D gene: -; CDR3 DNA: TGTGCCAGTTGGACCCCAGGGTTGGGCAATCAGCCCCAGCATTTT; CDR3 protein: CASWTPGLGNQPQHF
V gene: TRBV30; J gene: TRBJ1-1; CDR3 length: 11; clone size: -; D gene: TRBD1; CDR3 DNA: TGTGCCTGGGCAGGGGGCGCGGAAGCTTTCTTT; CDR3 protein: CAWAGGAEAFF
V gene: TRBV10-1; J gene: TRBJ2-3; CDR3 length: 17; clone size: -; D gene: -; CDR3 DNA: TGCGCCAGCAGTGACCTTGAGACAGCCACTAGCACAGATACGCAGTATTTT; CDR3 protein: CASSDLETATSTDTQYF
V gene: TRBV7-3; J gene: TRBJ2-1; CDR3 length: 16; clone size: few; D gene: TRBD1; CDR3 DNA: TGTGCCAGCAGCTTCCGGGACAGGGTAGGTTGGGATGAGCAGTTCTTC; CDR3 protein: CASSFRDRVGWDEQFF
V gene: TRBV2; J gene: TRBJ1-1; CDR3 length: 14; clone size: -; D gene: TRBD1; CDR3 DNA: TGTGCCAGCACCGGACAGGGGGCTTACACTGAAGCTTTCTTT; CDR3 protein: CASTGQGAYTEAFF
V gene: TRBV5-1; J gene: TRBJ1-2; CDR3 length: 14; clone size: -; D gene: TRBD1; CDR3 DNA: TGCGCCAGCGCACGGGACAGTACTAACTATGGCTACACCTTC; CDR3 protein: CASARDSTNYGYTF
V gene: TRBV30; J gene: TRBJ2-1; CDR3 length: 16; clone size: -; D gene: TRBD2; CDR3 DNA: TGTGCCTGGAGTGTCATCGGGAGGGCCTCATACAATGAGCAGTTCTTC; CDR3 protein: CAWSVIGRASYNEQFF
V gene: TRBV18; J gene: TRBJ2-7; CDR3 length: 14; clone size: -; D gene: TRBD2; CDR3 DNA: TGTGCCAGCTCGCGGGGACTAACCTCCTACGAGCAGTACTTC; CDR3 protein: CASSRGLTSYEQYF
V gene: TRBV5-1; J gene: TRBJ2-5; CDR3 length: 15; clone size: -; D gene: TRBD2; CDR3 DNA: TGCGCCAGCAGCTATGCCGGGACTAGCGCAGAGACCCAGTACTTC; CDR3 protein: CASSYAGTSAETQYF
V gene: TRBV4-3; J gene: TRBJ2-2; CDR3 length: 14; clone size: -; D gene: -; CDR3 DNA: TGCGCCAGCAGCCACCGGGAGTATACCGGGGAGCTGTTTTTT; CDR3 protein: CASSHREYTGELFF
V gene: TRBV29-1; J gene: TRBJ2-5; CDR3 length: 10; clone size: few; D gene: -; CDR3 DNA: TGCAGCTCCTACCAAGAGACCCAGTACTTC; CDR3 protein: CSSYQETQYF
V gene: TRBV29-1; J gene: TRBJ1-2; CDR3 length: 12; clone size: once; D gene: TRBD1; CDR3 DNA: TGCAGCGGTGGACAGGGATCCTATGGCTACACCTTC; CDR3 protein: CSGGQGSYGYTF
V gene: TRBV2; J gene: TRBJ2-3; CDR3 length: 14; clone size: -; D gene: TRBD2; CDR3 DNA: TGTGCCAGCAGTGAAGGGACTAGCCAAGATACGCAGTATTTT; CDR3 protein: CASSEGTSQDTQYF